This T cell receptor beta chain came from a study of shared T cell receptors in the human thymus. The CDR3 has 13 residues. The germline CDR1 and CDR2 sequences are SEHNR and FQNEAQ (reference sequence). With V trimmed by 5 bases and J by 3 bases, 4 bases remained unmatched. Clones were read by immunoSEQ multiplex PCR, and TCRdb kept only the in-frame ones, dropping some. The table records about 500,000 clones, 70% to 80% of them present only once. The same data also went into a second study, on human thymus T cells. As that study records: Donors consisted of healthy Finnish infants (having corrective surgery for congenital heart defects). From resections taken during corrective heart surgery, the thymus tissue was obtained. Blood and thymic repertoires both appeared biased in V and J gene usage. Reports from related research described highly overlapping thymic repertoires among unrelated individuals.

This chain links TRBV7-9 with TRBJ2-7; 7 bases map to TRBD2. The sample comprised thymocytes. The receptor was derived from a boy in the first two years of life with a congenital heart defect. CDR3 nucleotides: TGTGCCAGCAGCGAGGGGACTAACTACGAGCAGTACTTC. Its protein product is CASSEGTNYEQYF.